This T cell receptor (beta chain) derives from a study of blood T cell repertoires in COVID-19. As for the study in general: The United States, Italy and Spain provided the acute and convalescent COVID-19 samples.

As handled by the study authors: Reference gene primer amplification yielded estimated nucleated cell counts. The method was immunoSEQ multiplex PCR; TCRdb's version includes in-frame clones alone and lacks a portion of them. V and J calls and clone size are those listed in that table; D and trimming were worked out from the DNA. This sample yields a few hundred thousand clones, of which roughly 89% are seen a single time; about 1.7% belongs to the top ten. Recruits, aged roughly 18 to 90 years, lived in 24 US areas. Cohort 3 recovered donors had two negative PCRs, clearance, or symptom resolution. There are 14 residues in the CDR3. The V gene's germline CDR1 is KGHSH and CDR2 LQKENI. Deletions cut 3 bases from V and 11 bases from J, with 19 bases between.

The gene calls are TRBV18 and TRBJ1-1; TRBD1 is a possible D gene (5 bases). The sample consisted of PBMCs or T cells enriched from blood (not recorded which). This clonotype was sampled from a woman aged 30 to 39 who had recovered from COVID-19. The CDR3 DNA is TGTGCCAGCTCACCCTTAAGGACCCAGGGTGATGCTTTCTTT. Its translation is CASSPLRTQGDAFF.